This entry concerns a single TCR beta chain. The antigen remains undetermined. This record belongs to a study of beta chain features in type 1 diabetes. Overall study: When patients were set against healthy donors, age, gender and cell yields were similar. Study-level findings and limits: All four CD4+ subsets from Type 1 diabetes patients carried moderately but significantly shorter TCRB CDR3s. HLA effects on TCRB rearrangement stayed unresolved here. Among patients, naive, central memory and Treg TCRB repertoires appeared more similar than among healthy donors.

Every bit of the isolated RNA underwent reverse transcription, so sequencing read expressed TCRB transcripts. This table comes from immunoSEQ multiplex PCR, and its TCRdb copy is limited to in-frame clones, with some not included. The top ten hold approximately 2.2% of the sample, which has roughly 130,000 clones, roughly 17% seen once. This CDR3 region has 15 residues. Germline CDR1 and CDR2: LGHNA and YNFKEQ. Trimming removed 0 bases at V and 6 bases at J, with 14 bases between. The sample was central memory CD4+ T cells from blood. J is TRBJ1-1 and V is TRBV4-2; weak D call: TRBD1 (6 bases). The receptor comes from a man younger than 40 with type 1 diabetes. CDR3 sequence reads: CASSQEEQGIAEAFF. CDR3 in DNA: TGTGCCAGCAGCCAAGAAGAACAGGGAATCGCTGAAGCTTTCTTT.